This entry lists 9 T cell receptor beta chains sequenced from one sample in a study of post-analysis software for immune sequencing data. Antigen specificity for these receptors is unknown. The study, taken as a whole, reports: A handful of TRBV segments were significantly more frequent in patients than in controls. TRBV5-6, TRBV5-1 and TRBV20-1 were among these segments.

Libraries were made from TCR beta cDNA, and they carried unique molecular identifiers. TCRdb recomputed calls from the PCR reads with MiXCR, one row per CDR3 protein. The sample lists about 810,000 distinct CDR3 sequences; roughly 50% were seen once. The specimen was blood. These receptors originate from a girl under 18 with multiple sclerosis.

V gene TRBV7-2 combines with J gene TRBJ1-5, with D maybe TRBD1 (5 bases). CDR3 length: 16 amino acids. The germline V and J ends were trimmed by 2 bases and 2 bases, with 13 bases remaining between them. The germline V gene has CDR1 SGHTA and CDR2 FQGNSA. The CDR3 region is CASSLSGREGNQPQHF. Written as DNA, the CDR3 is TGTGCCAGCAGCTTATCAGGCAGGGAAGGCAATCAGCCCCAGCATTTT.

This clonotype was recorded once. The V gene is TRBV3-1, the J gene TRBJ2-7; TRBD1 is a possible D gene (6 bases). The CDR3 is 13 residues long. Trimming removed 3 bases from V and 3 bases from J, with 9 bases in between. Germline-derived CDR1 and CDR2 are LGHDT and YNNKEL (reference sequence). This CDR3 is CASSHEGGYEQYF. DNA for the CDR3: TGTGCCAGCAGCCATGAAGGGGGCTACGAGCAGTACTTC.

The chain uses TRBV10-3 and TRBJ2-1, with 7 bases aligning to TRBD2. This CDR3 is 12 amino acids long. Unmatched junction bases numbered 6, after V lost 11 bases and J lost 5 bases. Germline CDR1 and CDR2: ENHRY and SYGVKD. The CDR3 loop is CAASGLDNEQFF. The CDR3 nucleotides are TGTGCCGCTAGCGGTTTAGACAATGAGCAGTTCTTC.

This rearrangement joins TRBV5-1 to TRBJ1-1; 7 nucleotides agree with TRBD1. Germline-derived CDR1 and CDR2 are SGHRS and YFSETQ. The CDR3 totals 15 residues. Trimming at V came to 5 bases and at J to 2 bases, leaving 9 bases not matched to a gene. CDR3 in DNA: TGCGCCAGCAGTTTAGAGGGACAGATTAACACTGAAGCTTTCTTT. This sequence encodes CASSLEGQINTEAFF.

This chain connects TRBV30 to TRBJ2-5, with 7 bases matching TRBD2. The CDR3 has 13 amino acids. The ends lost 1 base at V and 11 bases at J; junction bases unmatched: 10. The germline V gene has CDR1 GTSNPN and CDR2 SVGIG (reference sequence). DNA of the CDR3: TGTGCCTGGAGTGCCGGGACGGTGCGGGAGCAGTACTTC. This codes for CAWSAGTVREQYF. Based on the CDR3 plus reference TRBV30 and TRBJ2-5, the full variable domain is SQTIHQWPATLVQPVGSPLSLECTVEGTSNPNLYWYRQAAGRGLQLLFYSVGIGQISSEVPQNLSASRPQDRQFILSSKKLLLSDSGFYLCAWSAGTVREQYFGPGTRLLVL.

This chain uses TRBV5-1 with TRBJ2-1; no reliable D call. This CDR3 is 14 amino acids long. CDR1 SGHRS and CDR2 YFSETQ come from the germline V gene. Trimming stripped 2 bases from V and 8 bases from J, with 14 bases between. CDR3 DNA: TGCGCCAGCAGCTTTGAGGTTTCAAGGGATGAGCAGTTCTTC. It yields the protein CASSFEVSRDEQFF.

This chain links TRBV20-1 with TRBJ2-7, with 9 bases that match TRBD2. CDR3 length: 16 amino acids. CDR1 is DFQATT and CDR2 is SNEGSKA in the germline V gene (reference sequence). Trimming removed 2 bases from V and 0 bases from J; junction bases left unmatched: 8. The CDR3 loop is CSARPLSGSSSYEQYF. CDR3 bases: TGCAGTGCTAGACCCCTTAGCGGGAGTAGCTCCTACGAGCAGTACTTC.

Only a few counts were recorded for this clonotype. V is TRBV5-1 and J is TRBJ2-5; maybe TRBD1 (6 bases). The J call may be wrong; the DNA end is better matched by TRBJ2-7. Per germline, CDR1 SGHRS and CDR2 YFSETQ. The CDR3 runs 14 residues. The DNA of the CDR3 is TGCGCCAGCAGCTTGGGTCACAGGGTCGACGAGCAGTACTTC. This codes for CASSLGHRVDEQYF.

This clonotype was seen a few times. The chain uses TRBV5-1 and TRBJ2-1; D might be TRBD1 (5 bases). Germline V lookup: CDR1 SGHRS, CDR2 YFSETQ. V was pared by 4 bases and J by 10 bases, with 12 bases between. The length of the CDR3 is 12 residues. The CDR3 here is CASSPDRREQFF. The CDR3 coding sequence is TGCGCCAGCAGCCCCGACAGAAGAGAGCAGTTCTTC.